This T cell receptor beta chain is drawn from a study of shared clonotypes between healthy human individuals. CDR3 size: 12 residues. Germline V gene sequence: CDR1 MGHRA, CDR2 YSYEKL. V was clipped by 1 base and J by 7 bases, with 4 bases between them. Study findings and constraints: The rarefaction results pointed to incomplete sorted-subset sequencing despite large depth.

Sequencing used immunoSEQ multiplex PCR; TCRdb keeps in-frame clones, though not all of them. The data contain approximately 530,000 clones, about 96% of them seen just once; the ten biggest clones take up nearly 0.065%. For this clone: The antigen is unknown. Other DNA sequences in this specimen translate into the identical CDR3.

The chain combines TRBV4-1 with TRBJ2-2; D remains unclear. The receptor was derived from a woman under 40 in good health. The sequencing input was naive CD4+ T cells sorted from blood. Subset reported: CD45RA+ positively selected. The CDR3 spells CASSQVVGELFF. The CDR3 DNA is TGCGCCAGCAGCCAAGTCGTCGGGGAGCTGTTTTTT.